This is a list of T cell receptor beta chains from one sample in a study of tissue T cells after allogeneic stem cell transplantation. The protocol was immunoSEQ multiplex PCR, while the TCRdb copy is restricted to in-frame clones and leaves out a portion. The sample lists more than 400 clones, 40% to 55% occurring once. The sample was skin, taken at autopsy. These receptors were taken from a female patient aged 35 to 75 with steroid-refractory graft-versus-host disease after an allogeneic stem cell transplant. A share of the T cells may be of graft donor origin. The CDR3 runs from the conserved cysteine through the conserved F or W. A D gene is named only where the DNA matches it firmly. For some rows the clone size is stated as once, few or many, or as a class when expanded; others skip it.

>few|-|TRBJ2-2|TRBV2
TGTGCCAGCAGTGAATCGGGACCCTACACCGGGGAGCTGTTTTTT
CASSESGPYTGELFF
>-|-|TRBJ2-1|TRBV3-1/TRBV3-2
TGTGCCAGCAGCGAGTTTTGTCCCTCCGACAATGAGCAGTTCTTC
CASSEFCPSDNEQFF
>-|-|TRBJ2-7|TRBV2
TGTGCCAGCAGGAACGGACAGAGCTCCTACGAGCAGTACTTC
CASRNGQSSYEQYF
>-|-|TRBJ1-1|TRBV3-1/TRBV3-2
TGTGCCAGCAGCCAAGTTATGGGGAACACTGAAGCTTTCTTT
CASSQVMGNTEAFF
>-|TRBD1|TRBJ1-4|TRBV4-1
TGCGCCAGCAGTTATATACAGGGGCGAGCGGAAAAACTGTTTTTT
CASSYIQGRAEKLFF
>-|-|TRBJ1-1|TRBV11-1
TGTGCCAGCAGCTTCACCAGGGGCGCTGAAGCTTTCTTT
CASSFTRGAEAFF
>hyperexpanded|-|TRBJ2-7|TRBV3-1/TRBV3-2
TGTGCCAGCAGCCAATGGACCGAGCAGTACTTC
CASSQWTEQYF
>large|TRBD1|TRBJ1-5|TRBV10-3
TGTGCCATCAGTCCACAGGGGCCTAGCAATCAGCCCCAGCATTTT
CAISPQGPSNQPQHF
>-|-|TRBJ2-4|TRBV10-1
TGCGCCAGCAGTGACCCCCATAGCCAAAACATTCAGTACTTC
CASSDPHSQNIQYF
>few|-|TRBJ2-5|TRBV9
TGTGCCAGCAGCGTAGGCGGGGCCCAGGGAGAGACCCAGTACTTC
CASSVGGAQGETQYF
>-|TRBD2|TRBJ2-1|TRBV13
TGTGCCAGCAGACATAGCGGGCCTGAGCAGTTCTTC
CASRHSGPEQFF
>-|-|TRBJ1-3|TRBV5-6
TGTGCCAGCAGCTTGCAGGGTTGGTCTGGAAACACCATATATTTT
CASSLQGWSGNTIYF
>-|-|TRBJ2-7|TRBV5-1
TGCGCCAGCAGCTTGGTCGCCCCAACCGAGCAGTACTTC
CASSLVAPTEQYF
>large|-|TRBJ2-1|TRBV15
TGTGCCACCAGCAGAGATTCCACGTCTCTTTACAATGAGCAGTTCTTC
CATSRDSTSLYNEQFF
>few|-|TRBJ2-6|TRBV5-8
TGTGCCAGCGTTTGGTCGGGGGCCAACGTCCTGACTTTC
CASVWSGANVLTF
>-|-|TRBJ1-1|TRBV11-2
TGTGCCAGCAGCTCCCGCGGGGGTAACACTGAAGCTTTCTTT
CASSSRGGNTEAFF
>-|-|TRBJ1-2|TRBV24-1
TGTGCCACCAGAGGGGCGGACAGATTAGATGGCTACACCTTC
CATRGADRLDGYTF
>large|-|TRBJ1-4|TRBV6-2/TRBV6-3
TGTGCCAGCAGTCGTAGGCGAACTAATGAAAAACTGTTTTTT
CASSRRRTNEKLFF
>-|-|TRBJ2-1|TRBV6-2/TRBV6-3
TGTGCCAGCAGTGACATGAGGGGAAGGAATGAGCAGTTCTTC
CASSDMRGRNEQFF
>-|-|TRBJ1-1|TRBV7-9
TGTGCCAGCAGCGGCGGACACGGAAGGACTGAAGCTTTCTTT
CASSGGHGRTEAFF
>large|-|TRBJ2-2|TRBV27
TGTGCCAGCAGTTTAAAAAGAGGTCAGGGGAAGACCGGGGAGCTGTTTTTT
CASSLKRGQGKTGELFF
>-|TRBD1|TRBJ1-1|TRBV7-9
TGTGCCAGCAGCCTCTACAGGGGTCGGAACACTGAAGCTTTCTTT
CASSLYRGRNTEAFF
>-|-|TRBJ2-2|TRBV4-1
TGCGCCAGCAGCCTGTCAGAATCGAACACCGGGGAGCTGTTTTTT
CASSLSESNTGELFF
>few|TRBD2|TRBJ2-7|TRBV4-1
TGCGCCAGCAGCCAAGGTCCTGCAGCGGGGCTCTCCTACGAGCAGTACTTC
CASSQGPAAGLSYEQYF
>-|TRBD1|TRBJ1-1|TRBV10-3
TGTGCCATCAGTGAAGCCGGGACAGGGAACACTGAAGCTTTCTTT
CAISEAGTGNTEAFF
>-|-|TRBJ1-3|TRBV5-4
TGTGCCAGCAGCTTGGCGGGGGCCTCTGGAAACACCATATATTTT
CASSLAGASGNTIYF
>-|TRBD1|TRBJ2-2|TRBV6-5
TGTGCCAGCCGACAGGGGAACACCGGGGAGCTGTTTTTT
CASRQGNTGELFF
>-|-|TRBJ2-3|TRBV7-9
TGTGCCAGCAGCCCCCTGGGTTTCAGGGCCACAGATACGCAGTATTTT
CASSPLGFRATDTQYF
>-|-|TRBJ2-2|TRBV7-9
TGTGCCAGCAGAACCGGACCCGGGGAGCTGTTTTTT
CASRTGPGELFF
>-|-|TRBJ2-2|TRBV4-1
TGCGCCAGCAGCCAAGTTGGCAGCACCGGGGAGCTGTTTTTT
CASSQVGSTGELFF
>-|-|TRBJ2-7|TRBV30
TGTGCCTGGAGTGTAACCGGGCTCGAGCAGTACTTC
CAWSVTGLEQYF
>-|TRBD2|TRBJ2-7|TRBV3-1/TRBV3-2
TGTGCCAGCAGCCAAGGGGGACTAGCGGGAGTTTTCGAGCAGTACTTC
CASSQGGLAGVFEQYF
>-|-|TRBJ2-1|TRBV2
TGTGCCAGCCGGGGAGGCTCCTACAATGAGCAGTTCTTC
CASRGGSYNEQFF
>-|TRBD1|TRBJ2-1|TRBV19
TGTGCCAGTAGTATATATAGGGACAGAAATAATGAGCAGTTCTTC
CASSIYRDRNNEQFF
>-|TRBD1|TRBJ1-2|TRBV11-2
TGTGCCAGCAGCTTAGACCCAGGACAGGTCTATGGCTACACCTTC
CASSLDPGQVYGYTF
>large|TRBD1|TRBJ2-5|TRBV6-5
TGTGCCAGCAGCAAAGACAGGGGCCTAGAGACCCAGTACTTC
CASSKDRGLETQYF
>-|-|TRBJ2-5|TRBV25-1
TGTGCCAGCAGTGACTGGTCCAGCTCCGAGACCCAGTACTTC
CASSDWSSSETQYF
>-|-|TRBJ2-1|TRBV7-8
TGTGCCAGCAGCTTTGACCCCCGGGACTTTAGCTCCTACAATGAGCAGTTCTTC
CASSFDPRDFSSYNEQFF
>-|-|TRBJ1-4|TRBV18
TGTGCCAGCTCACCGAACAGGGTTTCGGATGAAAAACTGTTTTTT
CASSPNRVSDEKLFF
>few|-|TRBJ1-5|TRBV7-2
TGTGCCAGCAGCTTAGGGGGCGGGGTACCCAATCAGCCCCAGCATTTT
CASSLGGGVPNQPQHF
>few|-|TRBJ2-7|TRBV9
TGTGCCAGCAGCGTAGGAGGAAGCGGGCCTTCCTACGAGCAGTACTTC
CASSVGGSGPSYEQYF
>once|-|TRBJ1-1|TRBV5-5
TGTGCCAGCAGCTTGGCATCGGGCAGGGAGACTGAAGCTTTCTTT
CASSLASGRETEAFF
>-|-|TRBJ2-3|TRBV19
TGTGCCAGTAGTACCCTTTTTGGTCGGACGTCCCCCACAGATACGCAGTATTTT
CASSTLFGRTSPTDTQYF
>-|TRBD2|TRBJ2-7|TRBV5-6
TGTGCCAGCAGATGGACAGGGACTAGCGGCAGCTTAAGGCAGTACTTC
CASRWTGTSGSLRQYF
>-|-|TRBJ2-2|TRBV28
TGTGCCAGCAGTTTATTCGGGGAGCTGTTTTTT
CASSLFGELFF
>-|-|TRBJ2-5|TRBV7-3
TGTGCCAGCAGCTCCTCCGGGACAGCGGGGGAGACCCAGTACTTC
CASSSSGTAGETQYF
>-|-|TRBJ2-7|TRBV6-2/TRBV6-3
TGTGCCAGCAGTTACTCTGGCCAGCAGTACTTC
CASSYSGQQYF
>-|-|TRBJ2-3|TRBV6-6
TGTGCCAGCAGACCCCAGGGGGGTACGCAGTATTTT
CASRPQGGTQYF
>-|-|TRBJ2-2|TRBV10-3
TGTGCCATCAGCCCACAGGGTAACACCGGGGAGCTGTTTTTT
CAISPQGNTGELFF
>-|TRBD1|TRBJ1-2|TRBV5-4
TGTGCCAGCAGCTGGGACAGCCTTGGCTATGGCTACACCTTC
CASSWDSLGYGYTF
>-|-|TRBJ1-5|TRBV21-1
TGTGCCAGTTACAGGGACCAGCCCCAGCATTTT
CASYRDQPQHF
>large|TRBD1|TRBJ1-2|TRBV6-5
TGTGCCAGCAGTTCTAGGACAGGCTATGGCTACACCTTC
CASSSRTGYGYTF
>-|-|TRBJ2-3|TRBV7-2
TGTGCCAGCAGCTTAGCGGGGACCAGCACAGATACGCAGTATTTT
CASSLAGTSTDTQYF